This T cell receptor (beta chain) was retrieved from a study of neoadjuvant nivolumab and ipilimumab in lung cancer. The data were produced by immunoSEQ multiplex PCR, yet TCRdb's version contains in-frame clones alone and is incomplete. The data hold around 30,000 clones, with 65% to 85% observed a single time. Germline-derived CDR1 and CDR2 are MNHNY and SVGAGI (reference sequence). There are 12 residues in the CDR3. Trimming pared 0 bases from V and 10 bases from J, leaving 9 bases between. General study findings and limits: Compared with tumor-adjacent uninvolved lung, resected tumors showed greater richness and clonality. TCR sequencing covered a small number of samples. Only a single major-pathologic-response sample was available for clonality analysis. Resected-tumor TCR richness correlated positively with pretherapy blood richness.

This clone has only a few counts. Its target is unknown. The source material was peripheral blood, sampled before neoadjuvant nivolumab, alone or with ipilimumab. The chain has TRBV6-6 and TRBJ1-1; the D is unclear. The receptor comes from an adult with non-small cell lung cancer. This CDR3 reads CASSYSAGAAFF. The CDR3 DNA reads as TGTGCCAGCAGTTACTCTGCGGGAGCAGCTTTCTTT.